These 2 T cell receptor beta chains share one sample of origin, sequenced in a study of blood T cell repertoires in COVID-19 (dated by TCRdb to the early 2020s). The library was made by the immunoSEQ multiplex PCR assay. The immuneACCESS repertoire file appears here via TCRdb, limited to in-frame rearrangements. These files lack a portion of the clones; in checked studies, under half of the deficit traces to unresolved V genes, and the cause of the others is not known. This sample comprises about 170,000 clones, around nine tenths of them detected only once. Clones ranked in the top ten supply roughly 0.8% of the sample. Material for sequencing was PBMCs or T cells enriched from blood (not recorded which). The receptors derive from a young woman who had recovered from COVID-19.

The chain couples TRBV5-1 to TRBJ1-2; D gene uncertain. Trimming pared 4 bases from V and 4 bases from J, leaving 17 bases between. Germline CDR1 SGHRS, CDR2 YFSETQ. The CDR3 totals 15 residues. This CDR3 is CASSPTTGIGYGYTF. The CDR3 nucleotides read TGCGCCAGCAGCCCAACTACCGGGATAGGCTATGGCTACACCTTC.

The chain is built from TRBV12-3 or TRBV12-4 and TRBJ2-1; weak D call: TRBD2 (5 bases). The CDR3 is 13 amino acids. V lost 3 bases, J lost 10 bases, and 13 bases lay in between. The CDR3 loop is CASSFRERWEQFF. The CDR3 coding sequence is TGTGCCAGCAGTTTTAGGGAGCGATGGGAGCAGTTCTTC.